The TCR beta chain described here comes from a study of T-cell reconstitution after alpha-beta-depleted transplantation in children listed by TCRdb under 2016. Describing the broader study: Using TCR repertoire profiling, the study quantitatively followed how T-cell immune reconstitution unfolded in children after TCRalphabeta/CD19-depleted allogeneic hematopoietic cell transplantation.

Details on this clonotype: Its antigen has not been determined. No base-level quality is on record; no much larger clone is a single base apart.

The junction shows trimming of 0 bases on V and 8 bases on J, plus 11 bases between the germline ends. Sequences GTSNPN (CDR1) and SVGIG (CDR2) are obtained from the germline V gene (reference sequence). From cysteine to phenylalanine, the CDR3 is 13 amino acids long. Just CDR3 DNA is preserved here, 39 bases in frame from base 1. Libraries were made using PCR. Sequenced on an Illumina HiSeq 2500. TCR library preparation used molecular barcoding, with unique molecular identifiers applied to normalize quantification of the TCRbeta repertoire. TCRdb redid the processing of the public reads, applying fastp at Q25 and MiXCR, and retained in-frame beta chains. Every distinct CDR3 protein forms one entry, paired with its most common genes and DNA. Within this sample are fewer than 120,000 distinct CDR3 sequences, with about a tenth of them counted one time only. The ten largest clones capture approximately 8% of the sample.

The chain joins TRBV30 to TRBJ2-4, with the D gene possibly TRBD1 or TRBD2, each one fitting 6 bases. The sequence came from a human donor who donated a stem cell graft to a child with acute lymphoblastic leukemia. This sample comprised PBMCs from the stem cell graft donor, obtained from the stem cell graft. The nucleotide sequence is TGTGCCTGGAGTGTTCGGAGGGGGGACATTCAGTACTTC. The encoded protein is CAWSVRRGDIQYF.